One sample yielded the 26 T cell receptor beta chains listed below, sequenced in a study of response to subunit inactivated influenza vaccine. TCRdb used MiXCR to reprocess the RT-PCR reads, holding one entry per CDR3 protein. The sample consists of roughly 620,000 distinct CDR3 sequences, about 11% of them appearing once. This sample also appeared in a second study, on T cells expressing NK-cell markers. That report adds: With UMIs, 5'RACE template switching was used to make TCR beta cDNA.

The sample was PBMCs from blood, taken on the day of vaccination. Receptor source: a middle-aged man who received an inactivated influenza vaccine.

V and J are TRBV5-6 and TRBJ2-2; TRBD1 or TRBD2 may be the D gene (5 bases each). V lost 4 bases to trimming and J lost 4 bases, with 11 bases between them. Germline-derived CDR1 and CDR2 are SGHDT and YYEEEE. This CDR3 is built from 14 residues. The CDR3 nucleotides are TGTGCCAGCAGCCGGGACCCGACCACCGGGGAGCTGTTTTTT. Its translation is CASSRDPTTGELFF.

V usage is TRBV12-3 or TRBV12-4 and J usage is TRBJ2-3; D is unresolved. The V and J ends lost 6 bases and 3 bases respectively, with 13 bases between them. The CDR3 sequence is 14 residues long. In DNA, the CDR3 is TGTGCCAGCAGCCCGTATCCCAAGACAGATACGCAGTATTTT. Protein: CASSPYPKTDTQYF.

The V call is TRBV20-1, the J call TRBJ2-7; D uncertain. The CDR3 extends over 11 amino acids. V lost 3 bases and J 5 bases, leaving 8 bases between the germline ends. Germline V gene data show CDR1 as DFQATT and CDR2 as SNEGSKA (reference sequence). The CDR3: CSARRGDEQYF. The CDR3 DNA reads TGCAGTGCTAGGCGTGGGGACGAGCAGTACTTC.

The chain carries TRBV7-2 and TRBJ2-5, with D possibly being TRBD2 (6 bases). The CDR3 is made up of 16 amino acids. V was pared by 6 bases and J by 2 bases, with 19 bases between. Germline V CDR1 and CDR2: SGHTA, FQGNSA. This chain's CDR3 is CASSRGAGRTQETQYF. The CDR3 DNA sequence: TGTGCCAGCAGTAGGGGTGCTGGGAGGACACAAGAGACCCAGTACTTC.

This clonotype was seen at least ten times. The chain uses TRBV6-2 or TRBV6-3 and TRBJ2-7; 7 positions match TRBD1. Looked up from germline, CDR1 is MNHEY and CDR2 is SVGEGT. V lost 6 bases, J lost 3 bases, and 5 bases stayed unmatched. The CDR3 runs 13 residues. CDR3 DNA sequence: TGTGCCAGCAGCGAACGGGACAGCTACGAGCAGTACTTC. This sequence encodes CASSERDSYEQYF.

The chain joins TRBV5-1 to TRBJ2-3, with 12 bases identical to TRBD2. Germline V gene lookup returns CDR1 SGHRS and CDR2 YFSETQ. This CDR3 is built from 14 residues. After removal of 7 bases from V and 4 bases from J, the junction contained 4 bases not matched to a gene. The CDR3 nucleotides read TGCGCCAGCCAGACTAGCGGGGGAGCAGATACGCAGTATTTT. Protein sequence: CASQTSGGADTQYF.

This chain links TRBV6-1 with TRBJ1-5; TRBD1 might be the D (6 bases). V was trimmed by 2 bases and J by 3 bases, leaving 20 bases between them. The CDR3 is 18 amino acids. Germline-derived CDR1 and CDR2 are MNHNS and SASEGT. CDR3 amino acids: CASSELIAGRGFNQPQHF. The CDR3 DNA follows: TGTGCCAGCAGTGAATTGATTGCGGGCAGGGGATTCAATCAGCCCCAGCATTTT.

A few counts support this clonotype. The CDR3 DNA follows: TGTGCCATCAGTGGGCTAGGGGAAATCGGTTTCACCTTC. Its protein product is CAISGLGEIGFTF. This chain uses TRBV10-3 with TRBJ1-2, with D possibly being TRBD1 (5 bases). This CDR3 is 13 amino acids long. The germline CDR1 and CDR2 sequences are ENHRY and SYGVKD. The V and J ends lost 4 bases and 13 bases respectively, with 19 bases between them.

This clonotype turned up a few times. The V gene is TRBV20-1, the J gene TRBJ2-6; D is unclear. The CDR3 has 15 residues. Looked up from germline, CDR1 is DFQATT and CDR2 is SNEGSKA (reference sequence). The V end lost 0 bases, the J end lost 9 bases, and 15 bases lay between the germline ends. CDR3 sequence reads: CSARDRAGLVNVLTF. The CDR3 DNA reads TGCAGTGCTAGAGATCGGGCAGGCCTCGTCAACGTCCTGACTTTC.

This clonotype was observed at least ten times. V usage is TRBV4-3 and J usage is TRBJ2-7; 11 nucleotides agree with TRBD1. Germline V gene data show CDR1 as LGHNA and CDR2 as YSLEER. CDR3 length equals 18 residues. After removal of 0 bases from V and 1 base from J, the junction contained 8 bases not matched to a gene. Written as DNA, the CDR3 is TGCGCCAGCAGCCAAGACCTCCCGGGGACAGGGGGGTCCTACGAGCAGTACTTC. It codes for CASSQDLPGTGGSYEQYF.

The table lists this clonotype with a few counts. The rearrangement uses TRBV5-1 and TRBJ2-1, with 7 bases identical to TRBD1. Germline V gives CDR1 SGHRS, CDR2 YFSETQ. With V trimmed by 4 bases and J by 5 bases, 15 bases remained unmatched. The CDR3 has 17 residues. In DNA, the CDR3 is TGCGCCAGCAGCAAAGGTGTCGACAGGGTCAGTAACAATGAGCAGTTCTTC. Protein product: CASSKGVDRVSNNEQFF.

This clonotype was counted at least ten times. J is TRBJ2-5 and V is TRBV25-1, with D possibly matching TRBD2 (7 bases). Per germline, CDR1 MGHDK and CDR2 SYGVNS. This CDR3 contains 12 residues. V was cut by 6 bases and J by 4 bases, with 9 bases left in between. For the CDR3, the DNA is TGTGCCAGCAGGAGGGGGGGAGAGACCCAGTACTTC. Its protein is CASRRGGETQYF.

This clonotype turned up a few times. The chain combines TRBV2 with TRBJ2-1; perhaps TRBD1 as D (5 bases). The germline gives CDR1 SNHLY, CDR2 FYNNEI. There are 13 residues in the CDR3. Deletions cut 7 bases from V and 7 bases from J, with 14 bases between. In DNA, the CDR3 is TGTGCCAGCAACTGGCAGGGTGAGAATGAGCAGTTCTTC. Translated: CASNWQGENEQFF.

This clonotype was counted at least ten times. The V and J genes are TRBV3-1 and TRBJ1-6, with TRBD1 matching 11 bases. The CDR3 loop spans 14 amino acids. J gave up 15 bases and V 1 base, and 5 bases lay outside the gene matches. Germline CDR1 and CDR2: LGHDT and YNNKEL (reference sequence). CDR3: CASSQVLDRGLLHF. The CDR3 region has the DNA TGTGCCAGCAGCCAAGTCCTGGACAGGGGGCTCCTCCACTTT.

The chain employs TRBV20-1 and TRBJ1-2; D is perhaps TRBD1 (5 bases). CDR3 length: 14 residues. CDR1 and CDR2 from the germline V gene are DFQATT and SNEGSKA (reference sequence). The ends were cut back, 4 bases at V and 5 bases at J, with 17 bases in the middle. CDR3 DNA: TGCAGTGCTATAACAGGTCTGGCCAGGTATGGCTACACCTTC. Amino acid sequence: CSAITGLARYGYTF.

This clonotype was detected only a few times. The chain couples TRBV4-1 to TRBJ2-3; tentatively, D is TRBD2 (6 bases). The germline V gene encodes CDR1 MGHRA and CDR2 YSYEKL. V shed 3 bases and J shed 3 bases, with 19 bases lying between them. There are 17 residues in the CDR3. The CDR3 spells CASSQRGLSLETDTQYF. In DNA form, the CDR3 reads TGCGCCAGCAGCCAGAGGGGACTGTCTCTTGAGACAGATACGCAGTATTTT.

The table lists this clonotype with many counts. The J gene is TRBJ2-3, the V gene TRBV7-9; 8 bases are shared with TRBD2. This CDR3 has 13 amino acids. Germline-derived CDR1 and CDR2 are SEHNR and FQNEAQ (reference sequence). The ends lost 5 bases at V and 6 bases at J; junction bases unmatched: 4. DNA of the CDR3: TGTGCCAGCAGCGGACTAGCCGTCGATACGCAGTATTTT. It is translated as CASSGLAVDTQYF. Looking up the rest from reference TRBV7-9 and TRBJ2-3 gives the full variable domain: DTGVSQNPRHKITKRGQNVTFRCDPISEHNRLYWYRQTLGQGPEFLTYFQNEAQLEKSRLLSDRFSAERPKGSFSTLEIQRTEQGDSAMYLCASSGLAVDTQYFGPGTRLTVL.

The CDR3 coding sequence is TGCGCCAGCAGCAGGGAGGGACAGAACACTGAAGCTTTCTTT. The encoded protein is CASSREGQNTEAFF. This chain joins TRBV5-1 and TRBJ1-1; D may be TRBD1 (6 bases). Germline V gene data show CDR1 as SGHRS and CDR2 as YFSETQ. V was shortened by 4 bases and J by 1 base, with 11 bases between the two germline ends. CDR3 length: 14 residues.

In its sample, this clonotype was seen a few times. V is TRBV15 and J is TRBJ2-3; D call uncertain. The CDR3 runs 15 residues. V lost 0 bases, J lost 1 base, and 8 bases lay in between. CDR1 LNHNV and CDR2 YYDKDF come from the germline V gene (reference sequence). CDR3 in DNA: TGTGCCACCAGCAGAGATCGGGTCCGCACAGATACGCAGTATTTT. Translation gives CATSRDRVRTDTQYF.

This rearrangement joins TRBV7-8 to TRBJ2-2; D is undetermined. The germline V gene encodes CDR1 SGHVS and CDR2 FQNEAQ. The CDR3 has 13 amino acids. V gave up 5 bases and J gave up 0 bases, with 4 bases separating them. CDR3: CASSHPNTGELFF. For the CDR3, the DNA is TGTGCCAGCAGCCATCCGAACACCGGGGAGCTGTTTTTT.

Only a few counts were recorded for this clonotype. The genes are TRBV6-4 and TRBJ1-1; D not resolved. CDR1 MRHNA and CDR2 SNTAGT come from the germline V gene. Trimming left V 2 bases short and J 1 base short, with 8 bases between. The CDR3 consists of 14 residues. CDR3 protein: CASSDHSGNTEAFF. The CDR3 region has the DNA TGTGCCAGCAGTGACCACTCCGGGAACACTGAAGCTTTCTTT.

This clonotype was seen many times. The chain has TRBV18 and TRBJ2-7; TRBD1 matches 10 bases. Trimming removed 6 bases from V and 4 bases from J; junction bases left unmatched: 6. The CDR3 is 14 residues long. CDR1 is KGHSH, CDR2 LQKENI, per germline. The DNA of the CDR3 is TGTGCCAGCTCCCCGGGACAGGGGATTTACGAGCAGTACTTC. It translates to CASSPGQGIYEQYF.

The rearrangement joins TRBV4-3 to TRBJ2-1; D call uncertain. Trimming removed 5 bases from V and 6 bases from J, with 14 bases in between. From germline, CDR1 is LGHNA and CDR2 YSLEER. The CDR3 consists of 14 residues. The CDR3 DNA reads as TGCGCCAGCAGCGAAACACCGTACCGCAATGAGCAGTTCTTC. The encoded protein is CASSETPYRNEQFF.

V usage is TRBV27 and J usage is TRBJ2-2, with D possibly matching TRBD2 (5 bases). V gave up 3 bases and J gave up 1 base, with 9 bases separating them. Germline V CDR1 and CDR2: MNHEY, SMNVEV (reference sequence). The CDR3 has 15 residues. CDR3 residues: CASSLRAWNTGELFF. CDR3 nucleotides: TGTGCCAGCAGTTTGAGGGCTTGGAACACCGGGGAGCTGTTTTTT.

Ten or more counts support this clonotype. The chain recombines TRBV5-1 with TRBJ2-7, with TRBD1 identical over 10 bases. The CDR3 is 15 residues long. Germline CDR1 is SGHRS and CDR2 is YFSETQ. Trimming at V came to 1 base and at J to 7 bases, leaving 8 bases not matched to a gene. The CDR3 nucleotides read TGCGCCAGCAGCTTGACCGGGACAGGGGAGTGGGAGCAGTACTTC. Encoded protein: CASSLTGTGEWEQYF.

This clonotype came up a few times. The V call is TRBV4-2, the J call TRBJ2-1; 8 bases are shared with TRBD2. This CDR3 has 14 amino acids. V was pared by 0 bases and J by 7 bases, with 2 bases of the junction left unmatched. The V gene's germline CDR1 is LGHNA and CDR2 YNFKEQ. The CDR3 DNA sequence: TGTGCCAGCAGCCAAGATAGACTAGCGAATGAGCAGTTCTTC. This codes for CASSQDRLANEQFF.